Reported below is one T cell receptor (beta chain). Its antigen is unknown. The CDR3 has 17 amino acids. With V trimmed by 4 bases and J by 6 bases, 16 bases remained unmatched. CDR1 LNHDA and CDR2 SQIVND come from the germline V gene (reference sequence). PCR amplification relied on 60 Vbeta primers (plus 13 Jbeta primers). This table comes from immunoSEQ multiplex PCR, and its TCRdb copy is limited to in-frame clones, with some not included. The sample carries about 140,000 clones, approximately 80% recorded once. This sample is part of a study of cytomegalovirus exposure and HLA in healthy donors. Study-wide results and caveats: In a later analysis, CMV-associated beta chains were mostly HLA-associated, it appeared.

The receptor was isolated from a man in his forties or fifties in good health and CMV-seronegative. The chain joins TRBV19 to TRBJ2-7; 9 nucleotides line up with TRBD1. The sample comprised PBMCs. CDR3 loop: CASSTITKDRGFREQYF. CDR3 coding DNA: TGTGCCAGTAGTACGATCACAAAAGACAGGGGGTTCCGCGAGCAGTACTTC.